This TCR beta chain was documented in a study of T-cell reconstitution after alpha-beta-depleted transplantation in children. The library targeted TCRbeta and was prepared with unique molecular identifiers. MiXCR was run by TCRdb on the PCR reads, yielding one entry per CDR3 protein. The sample has around 440,000 distinct CDR3 sequences; around 15% are singletons. The V gene lost 0 bases and the J gene lost 0 bases, with 9 bases spanning the gap. This CDR3 contains 16 residues. Germline V gene lookup returns CDR1 MGHRA and CDR2 YSYEKL. This clonotype was seen more than once but under ten times. The clonotype comes from a boy less than two years old who had a stem cell transplant for Wiskott-Aldrich syndrome, so the T cells may come from the graft donor. The source was PBMCs, mostly from graft donor cells, collected 360 days after TCRalphabeta/CD19-depleted stem cell transplant. The chain recombines TRBV4-1 with TRBJ1-3; TRBD1 is a possible D gene (5 bases). CDR3 sequence: CASSQDTGLSGNTIYF. CDR3 coding DNA: TGCGCCAGCAGCCAAGATACAGGTCTCTCTGGAAACACCATATATTTT.